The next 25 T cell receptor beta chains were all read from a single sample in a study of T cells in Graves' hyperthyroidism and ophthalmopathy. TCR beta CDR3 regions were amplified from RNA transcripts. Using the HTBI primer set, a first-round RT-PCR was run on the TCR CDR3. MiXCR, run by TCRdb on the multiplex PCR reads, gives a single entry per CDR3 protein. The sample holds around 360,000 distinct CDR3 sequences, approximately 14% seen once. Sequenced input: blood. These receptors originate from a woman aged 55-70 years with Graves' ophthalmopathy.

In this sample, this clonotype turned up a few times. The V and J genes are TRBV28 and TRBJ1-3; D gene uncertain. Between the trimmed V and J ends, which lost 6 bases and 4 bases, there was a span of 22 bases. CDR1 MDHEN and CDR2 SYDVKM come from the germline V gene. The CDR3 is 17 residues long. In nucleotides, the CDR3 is TGTGCCAGCAGCTTTGCCCCCGTCGGTCGTCGGGGAAACACCATATATTTT. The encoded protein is CASSFAPVGRRGNTIYF.

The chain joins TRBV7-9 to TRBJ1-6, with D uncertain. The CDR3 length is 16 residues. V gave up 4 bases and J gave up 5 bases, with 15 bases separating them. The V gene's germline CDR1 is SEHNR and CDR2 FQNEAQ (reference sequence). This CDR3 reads CASSSPWAGDNSPLHF. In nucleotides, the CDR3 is TGTGCCAGCAGCTCCCCCTGGGCAGGTGATAATTCACCCCTCCACTTT. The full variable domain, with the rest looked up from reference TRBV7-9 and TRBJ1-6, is DTGVSQNPRHKITKRGQNVTFRCDPISEHNRLYWYRQTLGQGPEFLTYFQNEAQLEKSRLLSDRFSAERPKGSFSTLEIQRTEQGDSAMYLCASSSPWAGDNSPLHFGNGTRLTVT.

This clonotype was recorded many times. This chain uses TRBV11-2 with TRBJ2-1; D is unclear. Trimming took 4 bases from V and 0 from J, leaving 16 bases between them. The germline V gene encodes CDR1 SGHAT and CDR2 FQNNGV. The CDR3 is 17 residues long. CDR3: CASSSLASSSSYNEQFF. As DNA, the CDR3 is TGTGCCAGCAGCTCCCTGGCTTCTTCGAGCTCCTACAATGAGCAGTTCTTC.

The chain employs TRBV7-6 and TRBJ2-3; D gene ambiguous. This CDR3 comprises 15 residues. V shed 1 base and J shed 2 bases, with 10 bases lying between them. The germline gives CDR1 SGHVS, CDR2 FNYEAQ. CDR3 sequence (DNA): TGTGCCAGCAGCTTAGAAGGGATAGTCACAGATACGCAGTATTTT. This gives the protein CASSLEGIVTDTQYF.

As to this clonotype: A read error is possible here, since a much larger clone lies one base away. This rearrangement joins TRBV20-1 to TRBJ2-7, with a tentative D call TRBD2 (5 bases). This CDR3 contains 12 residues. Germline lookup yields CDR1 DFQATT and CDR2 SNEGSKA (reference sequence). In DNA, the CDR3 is TGCAGAGCTAGAGATGGAGCGGTCGAGCAGTACTTC. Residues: CRARDGAVEQYF.

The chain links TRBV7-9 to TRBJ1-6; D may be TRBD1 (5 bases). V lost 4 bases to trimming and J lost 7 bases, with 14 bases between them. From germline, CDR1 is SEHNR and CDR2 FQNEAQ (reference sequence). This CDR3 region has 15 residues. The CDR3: CASSSPVQGNSPLHF. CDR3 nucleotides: TGTGCCAGCAGCTCTCCGGTTCAGGGAAATTCACCCCTCCACTTT.

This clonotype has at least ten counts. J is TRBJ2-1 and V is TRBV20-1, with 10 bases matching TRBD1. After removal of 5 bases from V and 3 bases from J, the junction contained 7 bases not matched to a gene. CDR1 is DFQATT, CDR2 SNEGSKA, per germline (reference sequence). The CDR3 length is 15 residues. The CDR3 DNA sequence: TGCAGTGCTGTCCCCGGGACAGGGGTCTACAATGAGCAGTTCTTC. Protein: CSAVPGTGVYNEQFF.

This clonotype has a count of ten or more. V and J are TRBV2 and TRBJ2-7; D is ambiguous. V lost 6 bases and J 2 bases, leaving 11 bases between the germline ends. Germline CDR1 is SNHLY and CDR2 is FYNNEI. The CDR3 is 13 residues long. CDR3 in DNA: TGTGCCAGCAGGTGGACGGCCCCCTACGAGCAGTACTTC. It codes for CASRWTAPYEQYF. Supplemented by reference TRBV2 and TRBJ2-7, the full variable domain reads EPEVTQTPSHQVTQMGQEVILRCVPISNHLYFYWYRQILGQKVEFLVSFYNNEISEKSEIFDDQFSVERPDGSNFTLKIRSTKLEDSAMYFCASRWTAPYEQYFGPGTRLTVT.

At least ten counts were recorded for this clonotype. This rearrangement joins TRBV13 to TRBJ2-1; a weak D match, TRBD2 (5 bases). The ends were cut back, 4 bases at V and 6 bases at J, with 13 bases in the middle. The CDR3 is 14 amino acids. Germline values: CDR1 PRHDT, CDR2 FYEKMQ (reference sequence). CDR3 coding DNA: TGTGCCAGCAGCTCACCCAGCGGCCCCAATGAGCAGTTCTTC. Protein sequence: CASSSPSGPNEQFF.

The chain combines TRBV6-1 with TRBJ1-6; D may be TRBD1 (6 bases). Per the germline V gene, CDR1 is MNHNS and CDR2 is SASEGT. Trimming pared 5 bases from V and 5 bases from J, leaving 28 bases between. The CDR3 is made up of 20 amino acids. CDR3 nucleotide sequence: TGTGCCAGCAGTCTCAATCCGGGACACAGAGCCCCGCTGAATAATTCACCCCTCCACTTT. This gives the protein CASSLNPGHRAPLNNSPLHF.

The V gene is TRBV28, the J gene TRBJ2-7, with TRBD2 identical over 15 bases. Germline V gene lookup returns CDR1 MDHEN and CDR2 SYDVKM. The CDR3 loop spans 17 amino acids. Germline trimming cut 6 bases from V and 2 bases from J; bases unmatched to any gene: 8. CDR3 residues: CASSPYWTSGRAYEQYF. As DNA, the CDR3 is TGTGCCAGCAGCCCTTATTGGACTAGCGGGAGGGCCTACGAGCAGTACTTC.

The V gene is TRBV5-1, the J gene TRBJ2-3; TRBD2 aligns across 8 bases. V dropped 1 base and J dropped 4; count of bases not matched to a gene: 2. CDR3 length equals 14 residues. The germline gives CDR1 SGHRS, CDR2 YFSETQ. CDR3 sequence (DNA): TGCGCCAGCAGCTTGCCGGGAGGGCCAGATACGCAGTATTTT. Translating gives CASSLPGGPDTQYF.

CDR3 amino acids: CSARTTPRGTYNEQFF. CDR3 coding DNA: TGCAGTGCAAGAACCACCCCGCGGGGTACCTACAATGAGCAGTTCTTC. The chain links TRBV20-1 to TRBJ2-1; a weak D match, TRBD2 (6 bases). The CDR3 has 16 amino acids. CDR1 and CDR2 from the germline V gene are DFQATT and SNEGSKA (reference sequence). The V end lost 6 bases, the J end lost 2 bases, and 20 bases lay between the germline ends.

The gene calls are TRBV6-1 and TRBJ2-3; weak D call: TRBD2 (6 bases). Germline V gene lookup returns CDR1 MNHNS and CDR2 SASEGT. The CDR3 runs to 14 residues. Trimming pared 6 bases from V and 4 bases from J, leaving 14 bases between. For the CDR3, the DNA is TGTGCCAGCAGGGGACTCTCTACCGCAGATACGCAGTATTTT. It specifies CASRGLSTADTQYF.

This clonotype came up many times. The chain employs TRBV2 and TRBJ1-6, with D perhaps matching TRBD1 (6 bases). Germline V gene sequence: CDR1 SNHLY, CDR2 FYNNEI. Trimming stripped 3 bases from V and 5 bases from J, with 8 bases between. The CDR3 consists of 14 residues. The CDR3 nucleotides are TGTGCCAGCAGTGACAGGGGAGATAATTCACCCCTCCACTTT. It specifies CASSDRGDNSPLHF. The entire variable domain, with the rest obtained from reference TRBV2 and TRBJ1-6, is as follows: EPEVTQTPSHQVTQMGQEVILRCVPISNHLYFYWYRQILGQKVEFLVSFYNNEISEKSEIFDDQFSVERPDGSNFTLKIRSTKLEDSAMYFCASSDRGDNSPLHFGNGTRLTVT.

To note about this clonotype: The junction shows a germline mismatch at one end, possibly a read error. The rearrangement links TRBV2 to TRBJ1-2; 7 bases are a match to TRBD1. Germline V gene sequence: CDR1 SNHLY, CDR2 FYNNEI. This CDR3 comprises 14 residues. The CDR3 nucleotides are TGTGCCGGCAGTGAAGAACAGGGGAGGTACGGCTACACCTTC. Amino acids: CAGSEEQGRYGYTF. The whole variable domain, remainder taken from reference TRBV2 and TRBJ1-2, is EPEVTQTPSHQVTQMGQEVILRCVPISNHLYFYWYRQILGQKVEFLVSFYNNEISEKSEIFDDQFSVERPDGSNFTLKIRSTKLEDSAMYFCAGSEEQGRYGYTFGSGTRLTVV.

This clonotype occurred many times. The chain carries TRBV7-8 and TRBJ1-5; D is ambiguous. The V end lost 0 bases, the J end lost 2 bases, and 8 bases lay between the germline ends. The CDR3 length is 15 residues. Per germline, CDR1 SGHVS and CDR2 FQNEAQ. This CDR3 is CASSLAQPGNQPQHF. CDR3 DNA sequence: TGTGCCAGCAGCTTAGCGCAGCCCGGCAATCAGCCCCAGCATTTT. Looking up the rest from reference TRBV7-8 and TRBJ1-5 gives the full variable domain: GAGVSQSPRYKVAKRGQDVALRCDPISGHVSLFWYQQALGQGPEFLTYFQNEAQLDKSGLPSDRFFAERPEGSVSTLKIQRTQQEDSAVYLCASSLAQPGNQPQHFGDGTRLSIL.

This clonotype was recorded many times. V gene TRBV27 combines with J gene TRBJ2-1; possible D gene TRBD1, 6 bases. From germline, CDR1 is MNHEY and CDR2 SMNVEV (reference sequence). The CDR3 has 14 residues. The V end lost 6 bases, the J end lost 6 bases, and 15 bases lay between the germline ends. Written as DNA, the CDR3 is TGTGCCAGCAGGACAGGTAGGGGCGGCAATGAGCAGTTCTTC. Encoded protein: CASRTGRGGNEQFF.

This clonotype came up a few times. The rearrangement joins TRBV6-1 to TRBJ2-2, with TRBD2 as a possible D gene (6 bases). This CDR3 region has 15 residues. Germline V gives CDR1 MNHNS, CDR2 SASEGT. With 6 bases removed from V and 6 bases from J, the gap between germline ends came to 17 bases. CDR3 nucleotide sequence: TGTGCCAGCAGAAACCGGGACTCCCTCGCCGGGGAGCTGTTTTTT. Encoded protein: CASRNRDSLAGELFF.

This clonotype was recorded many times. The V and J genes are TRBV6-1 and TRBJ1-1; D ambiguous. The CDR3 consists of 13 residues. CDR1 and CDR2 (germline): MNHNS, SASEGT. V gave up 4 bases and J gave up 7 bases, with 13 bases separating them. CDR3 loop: CASSGSSGLEAFF. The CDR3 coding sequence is TGTGCCAGCAGTGGGTCCTCCGGTCTTGAAGCTTTCTTT.

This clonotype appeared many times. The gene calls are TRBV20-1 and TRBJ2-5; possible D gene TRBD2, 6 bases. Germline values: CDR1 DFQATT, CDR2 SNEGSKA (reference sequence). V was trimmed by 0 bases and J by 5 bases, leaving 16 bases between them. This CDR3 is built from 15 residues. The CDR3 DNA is TGCAGTGCTAGAGAGGAAAAGCGGGCGGCGGAGACCCAGTACTTC. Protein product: CSAREEKRAAETQYF.

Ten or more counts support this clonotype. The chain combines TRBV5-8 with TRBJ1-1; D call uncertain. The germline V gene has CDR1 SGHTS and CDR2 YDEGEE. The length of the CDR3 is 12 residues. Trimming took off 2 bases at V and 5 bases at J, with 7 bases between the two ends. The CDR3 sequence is CASSFLGTEAFF. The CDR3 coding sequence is TGTGCCAGCAGCTTTCTTGGGACTGAAGCTTTCTTT.

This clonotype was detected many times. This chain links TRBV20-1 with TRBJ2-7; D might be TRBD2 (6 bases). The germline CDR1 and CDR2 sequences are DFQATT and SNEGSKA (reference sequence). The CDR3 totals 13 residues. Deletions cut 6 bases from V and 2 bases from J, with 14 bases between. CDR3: CSAQSGGTYEQYF. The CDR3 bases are TGCAGTGCACAGAGTGGGGGGACCTACGAGCAGTACTTC.

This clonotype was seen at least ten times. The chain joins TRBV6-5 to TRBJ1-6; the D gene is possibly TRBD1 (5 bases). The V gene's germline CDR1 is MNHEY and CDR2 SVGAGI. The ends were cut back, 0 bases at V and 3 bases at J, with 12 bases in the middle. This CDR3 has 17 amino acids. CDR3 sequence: CASSYSRQNHYNSPLHF. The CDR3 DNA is TGTGCCAGCAGTTACTCCCGACAGAACCACTATAATTCACCCCTCCACTTT.

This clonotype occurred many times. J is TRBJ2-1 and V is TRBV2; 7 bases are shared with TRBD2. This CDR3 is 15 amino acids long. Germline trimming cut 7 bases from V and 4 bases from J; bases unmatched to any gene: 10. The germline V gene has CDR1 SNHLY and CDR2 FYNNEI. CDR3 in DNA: TGTGCCAGCAAGCGGCCCCAGGGAGGGTACAATGAGCAGTTCTTC. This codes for CASKRPQGGYNEQFF.